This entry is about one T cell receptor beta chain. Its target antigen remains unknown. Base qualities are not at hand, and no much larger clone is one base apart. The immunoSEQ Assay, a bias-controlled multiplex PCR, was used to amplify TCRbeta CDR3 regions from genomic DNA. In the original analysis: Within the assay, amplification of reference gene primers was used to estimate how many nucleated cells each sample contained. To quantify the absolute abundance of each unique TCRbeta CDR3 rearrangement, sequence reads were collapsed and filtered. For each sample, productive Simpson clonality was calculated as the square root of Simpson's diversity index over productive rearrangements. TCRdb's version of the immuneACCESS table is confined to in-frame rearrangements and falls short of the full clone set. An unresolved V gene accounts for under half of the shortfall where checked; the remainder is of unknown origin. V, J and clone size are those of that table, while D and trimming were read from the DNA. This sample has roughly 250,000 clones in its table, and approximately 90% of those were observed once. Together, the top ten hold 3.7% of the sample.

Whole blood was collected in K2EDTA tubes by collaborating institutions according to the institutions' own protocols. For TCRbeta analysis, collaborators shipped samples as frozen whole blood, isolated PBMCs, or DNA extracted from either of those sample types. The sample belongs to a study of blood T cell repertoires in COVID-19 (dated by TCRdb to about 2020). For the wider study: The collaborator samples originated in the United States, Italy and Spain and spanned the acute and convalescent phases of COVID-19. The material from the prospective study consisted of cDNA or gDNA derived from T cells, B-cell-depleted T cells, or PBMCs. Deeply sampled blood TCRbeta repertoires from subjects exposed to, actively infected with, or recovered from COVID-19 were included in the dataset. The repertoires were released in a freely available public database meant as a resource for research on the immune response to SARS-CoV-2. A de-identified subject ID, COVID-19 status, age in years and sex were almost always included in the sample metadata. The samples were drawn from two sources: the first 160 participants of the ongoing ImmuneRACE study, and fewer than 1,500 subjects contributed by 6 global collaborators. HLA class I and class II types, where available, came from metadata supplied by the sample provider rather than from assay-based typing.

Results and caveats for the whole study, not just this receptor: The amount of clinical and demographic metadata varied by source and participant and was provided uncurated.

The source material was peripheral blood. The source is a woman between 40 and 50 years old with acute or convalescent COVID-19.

The DNA reads TGTGCCAGCAGGAAGTTGGGACAGCGGTATGGCTACACCTTC. This yields the protein CASRKLGQRYGYTF. This sequence uses TRBV2 and TRBJ1-2; TRBD1 lines up with 7 middle nucleotides. The germline V gene encodes CDR1 SNHLY and CDR2 FYNNEI. V is pruned by 6 bases and J by 5 bases, leaving 9 bases of the junction without a gene match. Taken from cysteine to phenylalanine, the CDR3 has 14 residues. Only the CDR3 part of the read is kept: 42 bases, read in frame from the first base.